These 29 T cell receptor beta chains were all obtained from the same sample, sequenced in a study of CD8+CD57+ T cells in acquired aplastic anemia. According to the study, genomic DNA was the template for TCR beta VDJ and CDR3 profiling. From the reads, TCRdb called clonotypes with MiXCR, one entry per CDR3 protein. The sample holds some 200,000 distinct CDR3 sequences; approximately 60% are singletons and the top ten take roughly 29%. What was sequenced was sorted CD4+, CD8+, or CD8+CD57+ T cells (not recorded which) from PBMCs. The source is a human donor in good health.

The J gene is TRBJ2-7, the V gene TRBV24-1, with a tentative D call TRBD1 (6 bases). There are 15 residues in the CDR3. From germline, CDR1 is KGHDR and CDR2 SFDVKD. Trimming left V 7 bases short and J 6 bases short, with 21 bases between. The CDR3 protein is CATREMGHRVAEQYF. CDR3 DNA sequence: TGTGCCACCAGGGAGATGGGACATAGGGTGGCCGAGCAGTACTTC.

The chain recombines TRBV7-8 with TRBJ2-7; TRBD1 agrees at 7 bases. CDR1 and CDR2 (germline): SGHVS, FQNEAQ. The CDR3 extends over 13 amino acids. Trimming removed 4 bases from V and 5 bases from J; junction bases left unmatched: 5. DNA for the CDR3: TGTGCCAGCAGCTCGACAGGGAAGCACGAGCAGTACTTC. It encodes CASSSTGKHEQYF.

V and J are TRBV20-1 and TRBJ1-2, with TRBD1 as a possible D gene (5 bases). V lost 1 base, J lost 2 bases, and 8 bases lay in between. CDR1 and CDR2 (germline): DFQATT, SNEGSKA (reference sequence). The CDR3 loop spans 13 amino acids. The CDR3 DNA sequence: TGCAGTGCTAGAGTAGAGGGGAACTATGGCTACACCTTC. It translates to CSARVEGNYGYTF.

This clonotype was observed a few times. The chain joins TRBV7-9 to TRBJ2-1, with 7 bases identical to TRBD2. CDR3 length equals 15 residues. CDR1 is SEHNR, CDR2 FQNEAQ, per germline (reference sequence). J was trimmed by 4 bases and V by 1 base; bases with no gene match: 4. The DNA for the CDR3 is TGTGCCAGCAGCTTAGGTACTAGCGATTACAATGAGCAGTTCTTC. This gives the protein CASSLGTSDYNEQFF.

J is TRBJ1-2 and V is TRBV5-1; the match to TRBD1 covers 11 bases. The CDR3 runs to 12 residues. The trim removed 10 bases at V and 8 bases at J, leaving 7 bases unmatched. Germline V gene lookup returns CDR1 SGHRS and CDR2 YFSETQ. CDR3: CASRTGGAGYTF. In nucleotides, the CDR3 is TGCGCCTCAAGGACAGGGGGCGCCGGCTACACCTTC.

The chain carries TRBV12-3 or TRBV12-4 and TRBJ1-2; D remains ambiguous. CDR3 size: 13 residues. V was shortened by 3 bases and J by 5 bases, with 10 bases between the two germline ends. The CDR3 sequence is CASSFGSTYGYTF. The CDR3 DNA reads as TGTGCCAGCAGTTTTGGGAGCACATATGGCTACACCTTC.

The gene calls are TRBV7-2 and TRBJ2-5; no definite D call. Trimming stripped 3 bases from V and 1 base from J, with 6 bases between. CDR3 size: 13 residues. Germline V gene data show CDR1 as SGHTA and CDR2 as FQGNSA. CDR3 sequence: CASSLWAQETQYF. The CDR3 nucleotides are TGTGCCAGCAGCTTGTGGGCCCAAGAGACCCAGTACTTC. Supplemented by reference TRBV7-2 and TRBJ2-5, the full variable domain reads GAGVSQSPSNKVTEKGKDVELRCDPISGHTALYWYRQSLGQGLEFLIYFQGNSAPDKSGLPSDRFSAERTGGSVSTLTIQRTQQEDSAVYLCASSLWAQETQYFGPGTRLLVL.

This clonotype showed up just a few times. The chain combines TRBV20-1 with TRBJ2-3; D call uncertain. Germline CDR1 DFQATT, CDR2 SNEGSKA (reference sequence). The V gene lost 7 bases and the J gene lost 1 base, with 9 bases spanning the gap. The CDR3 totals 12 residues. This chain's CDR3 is CSVAEGTDTQYF. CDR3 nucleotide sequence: TGCAGTGTGGCCGAAGGCACAGATACGCAGTATTTT.

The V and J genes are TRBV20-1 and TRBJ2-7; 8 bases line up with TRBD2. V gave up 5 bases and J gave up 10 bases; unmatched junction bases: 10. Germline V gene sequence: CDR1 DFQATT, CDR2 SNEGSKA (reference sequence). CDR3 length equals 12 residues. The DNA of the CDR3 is TGCAGTGCTGAGGGGACTAGGCTCGAACAGTACTTC. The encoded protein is CSAEGTRLEQYF.

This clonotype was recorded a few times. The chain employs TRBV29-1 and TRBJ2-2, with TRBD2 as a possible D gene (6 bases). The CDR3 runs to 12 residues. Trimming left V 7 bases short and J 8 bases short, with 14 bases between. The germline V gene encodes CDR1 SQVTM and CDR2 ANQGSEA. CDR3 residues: CSGGIYGGELFF. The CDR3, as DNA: TGCAGCGGCGGGATCTACGGGGGGGAGCTGTTTTTT.

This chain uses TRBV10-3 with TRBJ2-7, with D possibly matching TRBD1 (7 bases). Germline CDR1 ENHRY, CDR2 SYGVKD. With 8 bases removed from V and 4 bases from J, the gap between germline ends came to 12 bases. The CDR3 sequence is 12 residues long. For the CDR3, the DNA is TGTGCCATCCAGGCAGGGGGGTACGAGCAGTACTTC. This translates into CAIQAGGYEQYF.

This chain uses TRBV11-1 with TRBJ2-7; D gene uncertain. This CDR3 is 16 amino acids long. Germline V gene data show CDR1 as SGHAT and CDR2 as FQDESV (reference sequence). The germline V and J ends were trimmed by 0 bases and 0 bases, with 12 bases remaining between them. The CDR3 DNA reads TGTGCCAGCAGCTTAGCGTCTGGGTTCAGCTCCTACGAGCAGTACTTC. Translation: CASSLASGFSSYEQYF.

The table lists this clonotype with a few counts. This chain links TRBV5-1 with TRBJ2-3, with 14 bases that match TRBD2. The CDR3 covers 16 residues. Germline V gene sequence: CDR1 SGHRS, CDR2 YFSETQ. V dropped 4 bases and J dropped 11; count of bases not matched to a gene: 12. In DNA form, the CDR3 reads TGCGCCAGCAGCCCCGGACTAGCGGGAGGTCATGATGAGCAGTATTTT. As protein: CASSPGLAGGHDEQYF. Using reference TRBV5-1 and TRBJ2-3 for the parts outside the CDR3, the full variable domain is KAGVTQTPRYLIKTRGQQVTLSCSPISGHRSVSWYQQTPGQGLQFLFEYFSETQRNKGNFPGRFSGRQFSNSRSEMNVSTLELGDSALYLCASSPGLAGGHDEQYFGPGTRLTVL.

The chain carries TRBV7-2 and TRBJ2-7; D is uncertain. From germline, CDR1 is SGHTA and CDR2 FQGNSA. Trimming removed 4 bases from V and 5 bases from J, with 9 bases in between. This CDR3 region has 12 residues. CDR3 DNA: TGTGCCAGCAGCTCTGGTGGAGACGAGCAGTACTTC. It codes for CASSSGGDEQYF.

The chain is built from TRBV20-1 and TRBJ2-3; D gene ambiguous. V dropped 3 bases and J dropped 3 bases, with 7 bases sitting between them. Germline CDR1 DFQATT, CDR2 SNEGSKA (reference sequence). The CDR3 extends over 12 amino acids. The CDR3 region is CSASMATDTQYF. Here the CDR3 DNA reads TGCAGTGCTAGTATGGCTACAGATACGCAGTATTTT.

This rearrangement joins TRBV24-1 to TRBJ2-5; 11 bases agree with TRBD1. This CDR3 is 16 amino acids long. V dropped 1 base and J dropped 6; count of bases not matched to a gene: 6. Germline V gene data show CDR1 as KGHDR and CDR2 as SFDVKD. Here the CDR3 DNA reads TGTGCCACCAGTGATTTACGGACAGGGGGCGTGCAGACCCAGTACTTC. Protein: CATSDLRTGGVQTQYF.

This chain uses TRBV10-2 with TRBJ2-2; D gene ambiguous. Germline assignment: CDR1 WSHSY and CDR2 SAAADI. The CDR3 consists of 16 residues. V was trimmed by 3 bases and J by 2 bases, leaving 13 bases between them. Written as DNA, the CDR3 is TGCGCCAGCAGTGATATGCCCGGTGACAACACCGGGGAGCTGTTTTTT. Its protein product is CASSDMPGDNTGELFF.

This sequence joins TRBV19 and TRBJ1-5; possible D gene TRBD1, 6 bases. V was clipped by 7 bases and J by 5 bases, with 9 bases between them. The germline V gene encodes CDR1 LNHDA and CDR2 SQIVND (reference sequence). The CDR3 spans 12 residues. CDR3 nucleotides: TGTGCCAGTAAACAGGGTGATCAGCCCCAGCATTTT. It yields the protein CASKQGDQPQHF.

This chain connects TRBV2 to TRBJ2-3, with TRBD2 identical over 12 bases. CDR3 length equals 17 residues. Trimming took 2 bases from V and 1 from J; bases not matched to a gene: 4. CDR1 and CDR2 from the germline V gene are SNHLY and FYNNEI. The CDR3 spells CASSESRLAGGTDTQYF. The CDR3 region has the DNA TGTGCCAGCAGTGAATCCCGACTAGCGGGGGGCACAGATACGCAGTATTTT.

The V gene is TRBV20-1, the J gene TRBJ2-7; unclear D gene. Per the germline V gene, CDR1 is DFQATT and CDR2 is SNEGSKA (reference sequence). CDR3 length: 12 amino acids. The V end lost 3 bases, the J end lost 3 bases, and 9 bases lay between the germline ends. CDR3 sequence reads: CSARESYYEQYF. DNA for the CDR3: TGCAGTGCTAGGGAATCTTACTACGAGCAGTACTTC.

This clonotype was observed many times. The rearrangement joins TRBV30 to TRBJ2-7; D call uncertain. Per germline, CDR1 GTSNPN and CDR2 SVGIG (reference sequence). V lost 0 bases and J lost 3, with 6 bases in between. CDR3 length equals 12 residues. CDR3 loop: CAWSVLDYEQYF. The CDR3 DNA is TGTGCCTGGAGTGTATTGGACTACGAGCAGTACTTC.

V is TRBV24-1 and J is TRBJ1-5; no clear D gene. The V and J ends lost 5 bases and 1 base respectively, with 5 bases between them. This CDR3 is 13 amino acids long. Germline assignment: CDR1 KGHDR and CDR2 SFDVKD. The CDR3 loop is CATSVGSNQPQHF. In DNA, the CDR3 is TGTGCCACCAGTGTCGGCAGCAATCAGCCCCAGCATTTT.

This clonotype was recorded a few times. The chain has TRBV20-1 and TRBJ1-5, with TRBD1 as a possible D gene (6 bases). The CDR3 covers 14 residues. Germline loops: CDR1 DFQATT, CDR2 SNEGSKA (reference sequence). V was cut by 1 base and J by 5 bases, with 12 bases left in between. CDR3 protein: CSARGPGVHQPQHF. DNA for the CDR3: TGCAGTGCTAGAGGTCCAGGGGTCCATCAGCCCCAGCATTTT.

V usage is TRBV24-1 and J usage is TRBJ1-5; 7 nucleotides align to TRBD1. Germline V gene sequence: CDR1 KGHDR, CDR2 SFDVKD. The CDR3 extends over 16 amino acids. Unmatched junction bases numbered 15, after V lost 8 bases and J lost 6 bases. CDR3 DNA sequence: TGTGCCACCACCGTCGCCAGACAGGGTCCGAGTCAGCCCCAGCATTTT. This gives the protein CATTVARQGPSQPQHF.

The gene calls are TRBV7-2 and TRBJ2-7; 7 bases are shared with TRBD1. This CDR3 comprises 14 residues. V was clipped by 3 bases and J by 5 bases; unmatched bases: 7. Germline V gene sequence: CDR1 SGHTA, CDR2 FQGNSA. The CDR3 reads CASSFYRGYDEQYF. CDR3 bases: TGTGCCAGCAGCTTTTACAGGGGATACGACGAGCAGTACTTC.

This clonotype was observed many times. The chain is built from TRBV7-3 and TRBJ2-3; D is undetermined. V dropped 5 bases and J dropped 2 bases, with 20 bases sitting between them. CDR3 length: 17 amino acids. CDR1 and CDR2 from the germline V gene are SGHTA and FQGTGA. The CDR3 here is CASSLGPGFLNTDTQYF. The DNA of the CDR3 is TGTGCCAGCAGCCTAGGCCCGGGTTTCTTAAACACAGATACGCAGTATTTT.

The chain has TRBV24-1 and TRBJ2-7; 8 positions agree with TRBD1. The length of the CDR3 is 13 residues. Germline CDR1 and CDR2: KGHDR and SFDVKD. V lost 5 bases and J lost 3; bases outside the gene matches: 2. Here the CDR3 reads CATSGGQVYEQYF. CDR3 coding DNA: TGTGCCACCAGTGGGGGACAGGTCTACGAGCAGTACTTC.

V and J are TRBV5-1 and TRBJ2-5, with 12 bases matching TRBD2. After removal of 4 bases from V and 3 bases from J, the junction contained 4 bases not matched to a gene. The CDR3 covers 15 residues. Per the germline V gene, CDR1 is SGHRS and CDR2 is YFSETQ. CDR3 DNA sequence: TGCGCCAGCAGCAGGACTAGCGGGATGGAAGAGACCCAGTACTTC. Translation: CASSRTSGMEETQYF.

The CDR3 DNA reads as TGTGCCACCAGCAGAGTTACATCTGGGGCCAACGTCCTGACTTTC. Its protein product is CATSRVTSGANVLTF. The chain links TRBV15 to TRBJ2-6; D unresolved. This CDR3 has 15 amino acids. The germline V and J ends were trimmed by 1 base and 1 base, with 5 bases remaining between them. Germline V CDR1 and CDR2: LNHNV, YYDKDF (reference sequence).